The entry below gives a single TCR beta chain sequence along with its context. This clonotype counts as medium-sized (0.01 to 0.1%). Its target antigen remains unknown. Within one base of it there is no much larger clone, and no base qualities were kept. The TCR beta CDR3 region was amplified from genomic DNA by two rounds of multiplex PCR. In the first PCR round, primers specific to each TRBV and TRBJ gene were used, and the primer sequences were filed in Chinese patent CN105087789A. Universal primers were used in the second PCR round. The Roche High Pure PCR Template Preparation Kit was used to extract genomic DNA from frozen PBMCs. The libraries underwent paired-end sequencing with 151 bp reads on an Illumina HiSeq 3000. Under the source paper's analysis protocol: Raw reads lacking the multiplex PCR primer sequences were removed with CutAdapt. PEAR was used to merge high-quality paired reads into contigs. By alignment to reference sequences, MiXCR assigned TRB V, D and J gene segments to each contig. CDR3 sequences were clustered by base quality and sequence similarity to remove sequencing errors. Diversity was measured as Shannon entropy normalized by the natural log of productive TCR sequence number. Clonality was computed as one minus the ratio of Shannon entropy to the natural log of the number of unique clonotypes. Progression-free survival cut-offs for repertoire metrics were chosen using the Youden index of ROC curves, with analyses run in R 3.5.3. TCRdb redid the processing of the public reads, applying fastp at Q25 and MiXCR, and retained in-frame beta chains. Records with the same CDR3 protein are collapsed into one entry carrying the most frequent genes and DNA. The V and J calls reflect TCRdb's pipeline rather than the authors' work. Recorded for this sample are about 18,000 distinct CDR3 sequences; 44% of them occurred a single time. Roughly two fifths of the sample is in the top ten clones.

These data originate in a study of prognosis after radiotherapy for stage I lung cancer (dated by TCRdb to the early 2020s). Broadly, across the study: Around 19 stage I NSCLC patients were enrolled in Nanjing, China, between 2018 and 2019. The study included 13 to 15 patients with newly diagnosed primary stage I lung tumors and about 5 with oligometastatic NSCLC after surgical resection of the primary tumor. Every patient was regarded as medically inoperable, because of comorbidities in over 10 cases and refusal of surgery in several cases. The cohort was made up of 10 to 15 men and roughly 6 women, with a median age of nearly 75 years and an age range of 53 to 84 years. Tumor histology was squamous cell carcinoma in seven or eight patients and adenocarcinoma in about a dozen. Image-guided IMRT or VMAT was used to deliver SBRT in 3 to 5 fractions at a biologically effective dose of at least 100 Gy. Concurrent therapy was not administered to any patient alongside SBRT. After SBRT, distant metastases developed in about 20% of the 19 patients at a median of about seven months, while the remaining 15 patients had no significant progression. Peripheral blood TCR beta repertoires were profiled in stage I NSCLC patients before and after stereotactic body radiotherapy, and the study then linked these repertoires to distant failure. The study took one blood sample before SBRT and one after SBRT from each of approximately 20 patients and sequenced all 40 or so samples.

No patient had a history of other malignancies or prior chemotherapy or radiotherapy, and all had node-negative disease on CT and PET/CT. At each of the two time points, 5.5 to 7.5 milliliters of peripheral venous blood were collected into EDTA tubes. Ficoll-Paque Plus density-gradient centrifugation was used to isolate PBMCs. Right after collection, samples were kept at -80 degrees C until analysis. CDR1 MNHNS and CDR2 SASEGT were looked up in the germline V gene. V trim: 8 bases; J trim: 2 bases; unmatched bases: 8. The CDR3 runs 15 amino acids, cysteine and phenylalanine included. Only the CDR3 DNA stays, 45 bases, in frame from base 1. Overall study outcomes, separate from this receptor: Tumor specificity of expanded TCR clones was not determined. Differences by metastasis status were reportedly seen in TRBV and TRBJ usage frequencies, involving two V genes at baseline and, after SBRT, 9 or 10 V genes and two J genes. None of the reported P values were adjusted for multiple comparisons. Unique TCR clone counts fell after SBRT (median about 10,000 before versus under 8,000 after; Wilcoxon paired P=0.011). Post-SBRT Shannon entropy and its change from baseline were lower in patients who developed distant metastases; baseline Shannon entropy was not associated with metastases. The study was limited by its small cohort and short follow-up, and the findings require independent validation.

The sequence is built from TRBV6-1 and TRBJ2-2, and TRBD1 aligns with 7 junction nucleotides. The starting material was PBMCs, obtained before or after stereotactic body radiation therapy (not recorded which). This clonotype originated in a donor at least 50 years old with non-small cell lung cancer. In nucleotides, the sequence is TGTGCCAGCCCCGGGCGACAGGGAAACACCGGGGAGCTGTTTTTT. Translation gives CASPGRQGNTGELFF.